These T cell receptor beta chains were read from a single sample in a study of blood T cells in healthy people across ages. One entry per CDR3 protein results from TCRdb running MiXCR on the 5' RACE reads. The table lists approximately 780,000 distinct CDR3 sequences, around a quarter of them singletons. These data were also filed under a second study, of T cells of mothers and their children.

Sequenced input: blood. These TCRs come from a boy aged 5-17 years in good health. The conserved cysteine and the conserved F or W are not part of the CDR3 here.

v_call: TRBV29-1
cdr3_aa: SVQGPLSSYEQY

v_call: TRBV28
cdr3_aa: ASSLGGAGLGQY

v_call: TRBV11-2
cdr3_aa: ASSWGQSAGNEQF

v_call: TRBV6-5
cdr3_aa: ASTRTNQETQY

v_call: TRBV6-6
cdr3_aa: ASRHPGVEETQY

v_call: TRBV7-9
cdr3_aa: ASSWNSGFSYNEQF

v_call: TRBV3-1
cdr3_aa: ASSQSAALEAF

v_call: TRBV20-1
cdr3_aa: SVKRGSSYNEQF

v_call: TRBV2
cdr3_aa: ASRDEGSEKLF

v_call: TRBV2
cdr3_aa: ASSPPRTATNEKLF

v_call: TRBV5-1
cdr3_aa: ASSYEGAKNIQY

v_call: TRBV6-5
cdr3_aa: ASSYGPSGGTQETQY

v_call: TRBV20-1
cdr3_aa: SAAQGGGELF

v_call: TRBV29-1
cdr3_aa: SVDSGGADTQY

v_call: TRBV10-2
cdr3_aa: ASSDSGGENIQY

v_call: TRBV3-1
cdr3_aa: ASSTTPSPKAF

v_call: TRBV20-1
cdr3_aa: SASHSRAGGVNQPQH

v_call: TRBV29-1
cdr3_aa: SVFGQSLADTQY

v_call: TRBV29-1
cdr3_aa: SVAAGSAYEQY

v_call: TRBV12-3/TRBV12-4
cdr3_aa: ASSRSGYGGSTEAF

v_call: TRBV3-1
cdr3_aa: ASSQRGAQMGEAF

v_call: TRBV7-2
cdr3_aa: ASSLWEPSSYNEQF

v_call: TRBV6-5
cdr3_aa: ASSYGDRARYEQY

v_call: TRBV4-1
cdr3_aa: ASSQVPLSRGSYNEQF

v_call: TRBV5-1
cdr3_aa: ASSPGGAAGKAF

v_call: TRBV28
cdr3_aa: ASRPRDRRLYTQY

v_call: TRBV24-1
cdr3_aa: ATSDSGTGGSLAKNIQY